The 32 T cell receptor beta chains listed next were all sequenced from one sample in a study of cytomegalovirus exposure and HLA in healthy donors (dated by TCRdb to about 2017). The library was made by the immunoSEQ multiplex PCR assay. A mixture of 60 forward primers for TCR Vbeta segments and 13 reverse primers for TCR Jbeta segments was used in the multiplex PCR. The table comes from immuneACCESS by way of TCRdb, which keeps in-frame sequences with V and J called. Part of the clones is missing from these tables; in studies checked, under half for an unresolved V gene and the rest for unknown reasons. Counted in this sample were approximately 220,000 clones; 75% to 80% of them appeared once. The top ten hold around 1.7% of the sample. The source material was PBMCs. The receptors stem from a man between 18 and 29 years old in good health and CMV-seronegative.

V usage is TRBV6-5 and J usage is TRBJ2-1; perhaps TRBD2 as D (5 bases). Germline CDR1 is MNHEY and CDR2 is SVGAGI. This CDR3 has 14 residues. V shed 7 bases and J shed 4 bases, with 14 bases lying between them. The chain's CDR3 is CASMPGSSYNEQFF. CDR3 sequence (DNA): TGTGCCAGCATGCCGGGATCGTCGTACAATGAGCAGTTCTTC.

The chain carries TRBV28 and TRBJ2-1; TRBD2 aligns across 16 bases. Trimming cost V 9 bases and J 5 bases; bases outside gene matches: 10. There are 17 residues in the CDR3. The germline V gene has CDR1 MDHEN and CDR2 SYDVKM. For the CDR3, the DNA is TGTGCCAGTCCCCCGGGACTAGCGGGAGGGCCGAACAATGAGCAGTTCTTC. It yields the protein CASPPGLAGGPNNEQFF.

The rearrangement links TRBV5-4 to TRBJ2-1, with 7 positions matching TRBD1. Germline CDR1 reads SGHNT; CDR2 reads YYREEE (reference sequence). Losses at the gene ends were 0 bases for V and 5 bases for J; bases not matched to a gene: 5. The length of the CDR3 is 15 residues. CDR3 sequence reads: CASSLGGGPNNEQFF. The CDR3 coding sequence is TGTGCCAGCAGCTTGGGAGGGGGCCCTAACAATGAGCAGTTCTTC.

This clone has only a few counts. This rearrangement joins TRBV18 to TRBJ1-4; D is unclear. CDR3 length: 15 residues. From germline, CDR1 is KGHSH and CDR2 LQKENI. The ends were cut back, 3 bases at V and 14 bases at J, with 22 bases in the middle. The CDR3 DNA sequence: TGTGCCAGCTCACCCTTCACCGCGAGAGAGGGAAAGCTGTTTTTT. Its protein is CASSPFTAREGKLFF.

This clone was seen just once. This chain connects TRBV30 to TRBJ2-3; TRBD1 aligns across 8 bases. J lost 0 bases, V lost 3 bases, and 2 bases had no gene match. Germline V gene data show CDR1 as GTSNPN and CDR2 as SVGIG (reference sequence). The length of the CDR3 is 14 residues. The CDR3 sequence is CAWRRTGSTDTQYF. The DNA for the CDR3 is TGTGCCTGGAGGAGGACAGGGAGCACAGATACGCAGTATTTT. The full variable domain, completed using reference TRBV30 and TRBJ2-3, is SQTIHQWPATLVQPVGSPLSLECTVEGTSNPNLYWYRQAAGRGLQLLFYSVGIGQISSEVPQNLSASRPQDRQFILSSKKLLLSDSGFYLCAWRRTGSTDTQYFGPGTRLTVL.

V gene TRBV30 combines with J gene TRBJ2-1; a possible D gene is TRBD2 (5 bases). The ends were cut back, 6 bases at V and 0 bases at J, with 21 bases in the middle. Germline values: CDR1 GTSNPN, CDR2 SVGIG (reference sequence). CDR3 length: 17 amino acids. The CDR3 sequence is CACYTGFTVSSYNEQFF. CDR3 nucleotides: TGTGCCTGCTATACGGGATTCACGGTAAGCTCCTACAATGAGCAGTTCTTC. The variable domain in full, with the rest retrieved from reference TRBV30 and TRBJ2-1, is SQTIHQWPATLVQPVGSPLSLECTVEGTSNPNLYWYRQAAGRGLQLLFYSVGIGQISSEVPQNLSASRPQDRQFILSSKKLLLSDSGFYLCACYTGFTVSSYNEQFFGPGTRLTVL.

V usage is TRBV9 and J usage is TRBJ2-7; 7 bases fit TRBD2. V shed 1 base and J 3 bases; nucleotides not matched to a gene: 4. The germline gives CDR1 SGDLS, CDR2 YYNGEE. There are 14 residues in the CDR3. The CDR3 spells CASSVLERGYEQYF. In nucleotides, the CDR3 is TGTGCCAGCAGCGTACTGGAGCGGGGCTACGAGCAGTACTTC.

Only a few counts were recorded for this clone. The V gene is TRBV27, the J gene TRBJ1-2; 8 nucleotides align to TRBD1. The CDR3 loop spans 13 amino acids. Germline V gene data show CDR1 as MNHEY and CDR2 as SMNVEV (reference sequence). With V trimmed by 4 bases and J by 4 bases, 2 bases remained unmatched. The CDR3 region is CASSSRGPYGYTF. DNA of the CDR3: TGTGCCAGCAGTTCCAGGGGGCCCTATGGCTACACCTTC.

The CDR3 sequence is CAWSVAGVEKTQYF. The CDR3 region has the DNA TGTGCCTGGAGTGTAGCAGGGGTCGAAAAGACCCAGTACTTC. This chain joins TRBV30 and TRBJ2-5; D might be TRBD1 (6 bases). The germline V gene has CDR1 GTSNPN and CDR2 SVGIG (reference sequence). Deletions cut 0 bases from V and 6 bases from J, with 14 bases between. The length of the CDR3 is 14 residues. Looking up the rest from reference TRBV30 and TRBJ2-5 gives the full variable domain: SQTIHQWPATLVQPVGSPLSLECTVEGTSNPNLYWYRQAAGRGLQLLFYSVGIGQISSEVPQNLSASRPQDRQFILSSKKLLLSDSGFYLCAWSVAGVEKTQYFGPGTRLLVL.

A note on this clone: At one end the junction does not follow the germline gene, possibly because of a read error. The rearrangement links TRBV7-2 to TRBJ2-3; 9 bases are shared with TRBD2. In germline, CDR1 is SGHTA, CDR2 FQGNSA. CDR3 length: 16 amino acids. CDR3 in DNA: TGTGCCAGCAGCCTAGCGGGGAGCCAAAGGACAGATACGCAGTATTTT. Translating it yields CASSLAGSQRTDTQYF.

The CDR3 nucleotides are TGTGCCAGCAGCTCACAATCCTCCTACGAGCAGTACTTC. It translates to CASSSQSSYEQYF. The V call is TRBV7-9, the J call TRBJ2-7; no clear D gene. CDR3 size: 13 residues. The germline CDR1 and CDR2 sequences are SEHNR and FQNEAQ (reference sequence). V was shortened by 4 bases and J by 0 bases, with 7 bases between the two germline ends.

This clone was found a few times. The rearrangement joins TRBV2 to TRBJ2-5; weak D call: TRBD2 (6 bases). Germline V lookup: CDR1 SNHLY, CDR2 FYNNEI. The CDR3 contains 13 residues. The V gene lost 8 bases and the J gene lost 4 bases, with 14 bases spanning the gap. Here the CDR3 reads CASLPGRGETQYF. The CDR3 DNA follows: TGTGCCAGCTTGCCAGGGCGGGGAGAGACCCAGTACTTC.

The chain couples TRBV6-1 to TRBJ1-5, with 7 bases that match TRBD1. The CDR3 is 14 residues long. With V trimmed by 6 bases and J by 2 bases, 4 bases remained unmatched. Germline V gene data show CDR1 as MNHNS and CDR2 as SASEGT. CDR3 loop: CASRNRGRNQPQHF. The DNA for the CDR3 is TGTGCCAGCAGGAACAGGGGTCGCAATCAGCCCCAGCATTTT.

The gene calls are TRBV7-9 and TRBJ1-1, with 10 bases aligning to TRBD1. The CDR3 extends over 14 amino acids. Germline CDR1 SEHNR, CDR2 FQNEAQ (reference sequence). Losses at the gene ends were 4 bases for V and 5 bases for J; bases not matched to a gene: 4. CDR3 coding DNA: TGTGCCAGCAGCTCCGGGACAGGGGAGACTGAAGCTTTCTTT. It codes for CASSSGTGETEAFF.

The chain joins TRBV6-5 to TRBJ2-7, with unresolved D. The CDR3 is made up of 12 amino acids. CDR1 and CDR2 (germline): MNHEY, SVGAGI. V shed 6 bases and J shed 2 bases, with 8 bases lying between them. The CDR3 region is CASRTQAYEQYF. The CDR3 coding sequence is TGTGCCAGCAGGACCCAGGCCTACGAGCAGTACTTC.

The CDR3 bases are TGCGCCAGCAGCCCGGACCCGGGAGGGTCCTACAATGAGCAGTTCTTC. The encoded protein is CASSPDPGGSYNEQFF. V usage is TRBV5-1 and J usage is TRBJ2-1; 8 bases map to TRBD2. The length of the CDR3 is 16 residues. After removal of 4 bases from V and 1 base from J, the junction contained 7 bases not matched to a gene. The germline CDR1 and CDR2 sequences are SGHRS and YFSETQ.

CDR3 region: CASSNQANTEAFF. The CDR3 bases are TGTGCCAGCTCAAATCAAGCGAACACTGAAGCTTTCTTT. V gene TRBV18 combines with J gene TRBJ1-1; D is undetermined. Trimming removed 5 bases at V and 1 base at J, with 8 bases between. Germline V gives CDR1 KGHSH, CDR2 LQKENI. The CDR3 runs 13 residues.

The chain couples TRBV5-1 to TRBJ2-3, with 10 bases lining up with TRBD1. J gave up 4 bases and V 7 bases, and 6 bases lay outside the gene matches. Germline CDR1 is SGHRS and CDR2 is YFSETQ. CDR3 size: 14 residues. CDR3 bases: TGCGCCAGCTTAAAGACAGGGGGCGCAGATACGCAGTATTTT. Its protein product is CASLKTGGADTQYF.

The chain carries TRBV7-8 and TRBJ2-5; maybe TRBD2 (5 bases). CDR1 is SGHVS and CDR2 is FQNEAQ in the germline V gene. V was pared by 4 bases and J by 2 bases, with 14 bases between. The CDR3 is made up of 15 amino acids. The CDR3 here is CASSSTLATQETQYF. The CDR3 DNA reads TGTGCCAGCAGCTCCACCTTAGCGACTCAAGAGACCCAGTACTTC. Full variable domain (outside the CDR3, taken from reference TRBV7-8 and TRBJ2-5): GAGVSQSPRYKVAKRGQDVALRCDPISGHVSLFWYQQALGQGPEFLTYFQNEAQLDKSGLPSDRFFAERPEGSVSTLKIQRTQQEDSAVYLCASSSTLATQETQYFGPGTRLLVL.

The V gene is TRBV25-1, the J gene TRBJ1-2; 7 bases agree with TRBD1. V lost 2 bases, J lost 4 bases, and 4 bases stayed unmatched. The length of the CDR3 is 14 residues. CDR1 MGHDK and CDR2 SYGVNS come from the germline V gene. The CDR3, as DNA: TGTGCCAGCAGTGAACTAGGGACAGTCTATGGCTACACCTTC. This encodes CASSELGTVYGYTF.

The chain employs TRBV9 and TRBJ2-3, with 10 bases aligning to TRBD1. V shed 0 bases and J 5 bases; nucleotides not matched to a gene: 3. Germline V gene lookup returns CDR1 SGDLS and CDR2 YYNGEE. The CDR3 loop spans 15 amino acids. Here the CDR3 DNA reads TGTGCCAGCAGCGTAGGCAGGACAGGGGGAGATACGCAGTATTTT. Its protein product is CASSVGRTGGDTQYF. Combining the CDR3 with reference TRBV9 and TRBJ2-3 gives the whole variable domain DSGVTQTPKHLITATGQRVTLRCSPRSGDLSVYWYQQSLDQGLQFLIQYYNGEERAKGNILERFSAQQFPDLHSELNLSSLELGDSALYFCASSVGRTGGDTQYFGPGTRLTVL.

On this clone: Mismatch with germline at one junction end may stem from a read error. The V and J genes are TRBV7-7 and TRBJ2-5, with TRBD1 as a possible D gene (5 bases). Germline CDR1 is SSHAT and CDR2 is FNYEAQ (reference sequence). This CDR3 spans 13 amino acids. The CDR3 nucleotides read TGTGCTAGCAGCCCCCCAGGGATGGAGACCCAGTACTTC. It is translated as CASSPPGMETQYF. The whole variable domain, filled in from reference TRBV7-7 and TRBJ2-5, reads GAGVSQSPRYKVTKRGQDVTLRCDPISSHATLYWYQQALGQGPEFLTYFNYEAQPDKSGLPSDRFSAERPEGSISTLTIQRTEQRDSAMYRCASSPPGMETQYFGPGTRLLVL.

This chain uses TRBV2 with TRBJ2-2; D may be TRBD1 (6 bases). Deletions cut 8 bases from V and 5 bases from J, with 15 bases between. The CDR3 contains 14 residues. CDR1 SNHLY and CDR2 FYNNEI come from the germline V gene. CDR3 nucleotide sequence: TGTGCCAGCTTCGGGATGGGGGCGACCGGGGAGCTGTTTTTT. This gives the protein CASFGMGATGELFF.

The chain joins TRBV5-1 to TRBJ1-2, with 7 positions matching TRBD1. CDR1 is SGHRS and CDR2 is YFSETQ in the germline V gene. The V segment lost 4 bases and the J segment 6 bases; nucleotides outside the gene matches: 12. The CDR3 covers 15 residues. The CDR3 nucleotides are TGCGCCAGCAGCGCTCGCCAGGGGGGTAGGAATGGCTACACCTTC. Amino acid sequence: CASSARQGGRNGYTF.

This clone showed up just once. The chain joins TRBV19 to TRBJ1-4, with D possibly TRBD1 on 5 matching bases. V was cut by 7 bases and J by 4 bases, with 13 bases left in between. This CDR3 is 14 amino acids long. Germline V lookup: CDR1 LNHDA, CDR2 SQIVND (reference sequence). In DNA form, the CDR3 reads TGTGCCAGTACCATAGGGGCTCATAATGAAAAACTGTTTTTT. Translated: CASTIGAHNEKLFF.

The chain recombines TRBV7-6 with TRBJ2-3, with 11 bases identical to TRBD1. Losses at the gene ends were 3 bases for V and 2 bases for J; bases not matched to a gene: 4. This CDR3 has 16 amino acids. Germline V gene sequence: CDR1 SGHVS, CDR2 FNYEAQ. The CDR3 region is CASSFRTGGPTDTQYF. The CDR3 DNA sequence: TGTGCCAGCAGCTTCCGGACAGGGGGCCCCACAGATACGCAGTATTTT.

The J gene is TRBJ1-3, the V gene TRBV6-4; 9 bases line up with TRBD1. V gave up 5 bases and J gave up 3 bases; unmatched junction bases: 2. Germline loops: CDR1 MRHNA, CDR2 SNTAGT. The CDR3 loop spans 14 amino acids. The CDR3 sequence is CASSNRGLGNTIYF. The CDR3 DNA reads as TGTGCCAGCAGTAACAGGGGGCTTGGAAACACCATATATTTT.

The V call is TRBV28, the J call TRBJ1-1; a weak D match, TRBD1 (5 bases). Looked up from germline, CDR1 is MDHEN and CDR2 is SYDVKM. With 6 bases removed from V and 6 bases from J, the gap between germline ends came to 11 bases. This CDR3 is built from 12 residues. Here the CDR3 reads CASRVTASEAFF. CDR3 in DNA: TGTGCCAGCAGAGTGACAGCCTCTGAAGCTTTCTTT.

This clone came up once. The chain has TRBV11-3 and TRBJ2-3; possibly TRBD2 for D (7 bases). From germline, CDR1 is SGHNT and CDR2 YENEEA. The CDR3 covers 18 residues. Deletions cut 0 bases from V and 6 bases from J, with 22 bases between. As DNA, the CDR3 is TGTGCCAGCAGCTTAGACGGCTACGGGGGGCCTACGGTCGATACGCAGTATTTT. This translates into CASSLDGYGGPTVDTQYF. The variable domain in full, with the rest retrieved from reference TRBV11-3 and TRBJ2-3, is EAGVVQSPRYKIIEKKQPVAFWCNPISGHNTLYWYLQNLGQGPELLIRYENEEAVDDSQLPKDRFSAERLKGVDSTLKIQPAELGDSAVYLCASSLDGYGGPTVDTQYFGPGTRLTVL.

The J gene is TRBJ2-3, the V gene TRBV7-2, with 9 bases identical to TRBD2. The CDR3 runs 16 residues. Per germline, CDR1 SGHTA and CDR2 FQGNSA. Trimming cost V 2 bases and J 0 bases; bases outside gene matches: 3. CDR3 DNA sequence: TGTGCCAGCAGCTTATCAGCGGGAGGTAGCACAGATACGCAGTATTTT. Protein sequence: CASSLSAGGSTDTQYF.

Concerning this clone: One junction end disagrees with the germline gene, perhaps due to a read error. The chain recombines TRBV5-1 with TRBJ2-6, with 7 bases aligning to TRBD1. The CDR3 contains 19 residues. Germline CDR1 and CDR2: SGHRS and YFSETQ. The CDR3 here is CASSWTSRDSVSGTNVLTF. CDR3 coding DNA: TGCGCCAGCAGCTGGACATCTCGGGACAGTGTCTCTGGGACCAACGTCCTGACTTTC.

This clone was seen just once. The CDR3 sequence: CASSLDGGLYEQYF. The CDR3 DNA reads as TGTGCCAGCAGCTTGGATGGGGGACTCTACGAGCAGTACTTC. The chain is built from TRBV5-6 and TRBJ2-7; D is perhaps TRBD2 (6 bases). The CDR3 contains 14 residues. The ends were cut back, 0 bases at V and 3 bases at J, with 10 bases in the middle. Germline V gene sequence: CDR1 SGHDT, CDR2 YYEEEE.